This paragraph covers one T cell receptor beta chain sequence. The target antigen is unknown. Specified time point: pre-treatment sample, taken before nivolumab and TIL therapy. Adults with stage 4 NSCLC were enrolled in a phase I trial. The immunoSEQ assay was v3. Survey-level samples got 2 million to 2.5 million read pairs; deep-level samples got roughly 4.5-6 million. The data were produced by immunoSEQ multiplex PCR, yet TCRdb's version contains in-frame clones alone and is incomplete. The sample consists of 50,000 to 60,000 clones, roughly 77% of them appearing once. The CDR3 sequence is 15 residues long. CDR1 and CDR2 (germline): LGHNA, YNFKEQ. The V gene lost 1 base and the J gene lost 3 bases, with 13 bases spanning the gap. The entry originates in a study of TIL therapy for anti-PD-1-resistant metastatic lung cancer. Overall study: Median patient age was about 55, ranging about 38-80 years. Study-level points and caveats: TIL clonotype persistence in blood showed no apparent association with response.

The TCR comes from a person between 25 and 80 years old with non-small cell lung cancer. V gene TRBV4-2 combines with J gene TRBJ2-7; D is perhaps TRBD1 or TRBD2 (5 bases each). The sample here was blood, taken at baseline. The CDR3 here is CASSQVGTSGYEQYF. CDR3 in DNA: TGTGCCAGCAGCCAAGTTGGGACGAGTGGCTACGAGCAGTACTTC.